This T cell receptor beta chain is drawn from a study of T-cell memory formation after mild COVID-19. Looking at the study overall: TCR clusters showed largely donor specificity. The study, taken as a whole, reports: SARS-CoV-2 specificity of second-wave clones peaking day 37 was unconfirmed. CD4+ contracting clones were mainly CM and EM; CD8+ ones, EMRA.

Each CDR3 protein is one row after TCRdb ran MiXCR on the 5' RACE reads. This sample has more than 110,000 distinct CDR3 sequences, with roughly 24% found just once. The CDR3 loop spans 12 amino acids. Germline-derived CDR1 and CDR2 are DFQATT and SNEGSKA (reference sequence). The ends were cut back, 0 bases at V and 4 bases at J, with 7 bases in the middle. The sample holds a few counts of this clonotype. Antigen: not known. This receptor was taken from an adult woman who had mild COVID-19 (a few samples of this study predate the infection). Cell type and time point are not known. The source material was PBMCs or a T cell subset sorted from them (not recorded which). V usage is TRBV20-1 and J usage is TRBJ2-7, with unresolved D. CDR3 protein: CSARDQEYEQYF. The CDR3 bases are TGCAGTGCTAGAGATCAGGAATACGAGCAGTACTTC.